What follows describes a single TCR beta chain. What it binds is not known. Per germline, CDR1 SGHDN and CDR2 FVKESK. This CDR3 has 15 residues. V shed 4 bases and J shed 4 bases, with 13 bases lying between them. Sequencing was at survey level. The repertoire was sequenced with immunoSEQ multiplex PCR; TCRdb's copy has only in-frame clones and lacks some. The sample contains around 40,000 clones, 65% to 85% of which appear only once. One to two pinch biopsies were taken from the rectum during colonoscopy. The diagnostic colonoscopy in ulcerative colitis patients preceded any immunosuppressive treatment. The data derive from a study of pediatric ulcerative colitis. The study's findings and limits: Clonal expansions reduced rectal repertoire diversity in acute severe colitis. Ulcerative colitis patients shared more blood-rectal clones than controls.

This clonotype was obtained from a boy younger than 18 with severe ulcerative colitis. The chain is built from TRBV14 and TRBJ2-2; tentatively, D is TRBD2 (5 bases). Sequenced: gut tissue. This CDR3 is CASSLQTGSTGELFF. The CDR3 coding sequence is TGTGCCAGCAGCCTTCAGACGGGGAGCACCGGGGAGCTGTTTTTT.